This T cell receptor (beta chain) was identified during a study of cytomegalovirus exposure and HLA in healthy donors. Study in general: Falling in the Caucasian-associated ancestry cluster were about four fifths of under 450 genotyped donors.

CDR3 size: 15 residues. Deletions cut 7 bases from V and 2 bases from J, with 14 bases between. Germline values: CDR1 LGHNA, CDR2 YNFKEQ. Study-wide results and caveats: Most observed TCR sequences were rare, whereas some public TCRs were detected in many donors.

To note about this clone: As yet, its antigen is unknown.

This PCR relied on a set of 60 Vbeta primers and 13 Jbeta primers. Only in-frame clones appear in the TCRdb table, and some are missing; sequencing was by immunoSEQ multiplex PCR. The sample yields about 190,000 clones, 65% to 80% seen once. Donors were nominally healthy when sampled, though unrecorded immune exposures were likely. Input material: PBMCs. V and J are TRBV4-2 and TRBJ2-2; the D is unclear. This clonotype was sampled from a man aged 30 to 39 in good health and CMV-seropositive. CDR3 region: CASKADGLNTGELFF. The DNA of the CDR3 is TGTGCCAGCAAAGCTGATGGGCTAAACACCGGGGAGCTGTTTTTT.